The 27 T cell receptor beta chains below come from one sample, sequenced in a study of beta chain features in type 1 diabetes (dated by TCRdb to the late 2010s). The study at large found these results: Type 1 diabetes patients showed a moderate but significant shortening of TCRB CDR3 length in all four CD4+ subsets.

Receptor amplification or capture employed the immunoSEQ multiplex PCR assay. The entire isolated RNA was reverse transcribed using the High Capacity cDNA Reverse Transcription Kit, and thus expressed TCRB transcripts were sequenced. Not all clones reach the TCRdb copy of this immuneACCESS table, which keeps in-frame sequences only. Checked studies attribute under half of the gap to unresolved V genes and leave the rest unexplained. Across this sample there are about 14,000 clones, with 55% to 70% seen only once. The top ten clones comprise 0.55% to 0.65% of the sample. These receptors lack a known antigen. Sequencing was done on a sample of stem cell memory CD4+ T cells from blood. Per the publication, the cell subset or site label means: stem cell-like memory CD4+ T cells. The source of these receptors is a young woman with type 1 diabetes.

This clone was counted between two and nine times. This chain uses TRBV7-2 with TRBJ1-6; no clear D gene. Trimming removed 2 bases at V and 9 bases at J, with 17 bases between. The CDR3 runs to 16 residues. Germline values: CDR1 SGHTA, CDR2 FQGNSA. The CDR3 DNA sequence: TGTGCCAGCAGCTTATCGTTCGGCAGGTTGTTTTCACCCCTCCACTTT. Its translation: CASSLSFGRLFSPLHF.

V and J are TRBV28 and TRBJ2-2; TRBD1 agrees at 8 bases. V lost 6 bases to trimming and J lost 5 bases; unmatched junction nucleotides: 2. This CDR3 spans 13 amino acids. Germline V gene sequence: CDR1 MDHEN, CDR2 SYDVKM. CDR3 nucleotide sequence: TGTGCCAGCAGGACAGGGGAAACCGGGGAGCTGTTTTTT. This gives the protein CASRTGETGELFF.

The V gene is TRBV6-1, the J gene TRBJ2-3; tentative D call: TRBD1 (5 bases). The CDR3 totals 13 residues. V was shortened by 7 bases and J by 6 bases, with 14 bases between the two germline ends. Per the germline V gene, CDR1 is MNHNS and CDR2 is SASEGT. The CDR3 sequence: CASTEQWGDTQYF. CDR3 in DNA: TGTGCCAGCACCGAACAATGGGGCGATACGCAGTATTTT.

J is TRBJ2-2 and V is TRBV10-3, with 7 bases that match TRBD2. The germline V gene encodes CDR1 ENHRY and CDR2 SYGVKD. The CDR3 is made up of 15 amino acids. V was clipped by 6 bases and J by 0 bases; unmatched bases: 4. The CDR3: CAIRTGTTNTGELFF. In nucleotides, the CDR3 is TGTGCCATCAGGACCGGGACTACGAACACCGGGGAGCTGTTTTTT.

The chain carries TRBV27 and TRBJ1-2; 8 bases match TRBD1. The CDR3 spans 15 residues. In germline, CDR1 is MNHEY, CDR2 SMNVEV (reference sequence). V trimming: 5 bases; J trimming: 8 bases; junction bases outside the gene matches: 13. The CDR3 coding sequence is TGTGCCAGCAGTGACCGGGACAGGTCCCTGCGGGGCTACACCTTC. This codes for CASSDRDRSLRGYTF.

V and J are TRBV7-2 and TRBJ2-7; 9 bases agree with TRBD2. Germline CDR1 is SGHTA and CDR2 is FQGNSA. Unmatched junction bases numbered 5, after V lost 2 bases and J lost 3 bases. This CDR3 comprises 15 residues. The CDR3 region is CASSLSTSGYYEQYF. CDR3 nucleotide sequence: TGTGCCAGCAGCTTATCGACTAGCGGATACTACGAGCAGTACTTC.

CDR3 protein: CARLHQTGLEYNEQFF. The CDR3 DNA reads as TGTGCCAGACTACACCAGACAGGGCTAGAATACAATGAGCAGTTCTTC. The chain couples TRBV6-7 to TRBJ2-1, with 7 bases aligning to TRBD1. TRBV6-7 is treated as an ORF (open reading frame) with a function not yet certain. This CDR3 contains 16 residues. The V segment lost 9 bases and the J segment 4 bases; nucleotides outside the gene matches: 15.

V is TRBV5-6 and J is TRBJ2-2; tentative D call: TRBD1 (7 bases). The V gene lost 0 bases and the J gene lost 7 bases, with 10 bases spanning the gap. Looked up from germline, CDR1 is SGHDT and CDR2 is YYEEEE. The CDR3 covers 14 residues. CDR3 DNA: TGTGCCAGCAGCTTGGCAGGGGGGTACGGGGAGCTGTTTTTT. Encoded protein: CASSLAGGYGELFF.

The rearrangement uses TRBV7-9 and TRBJ2-1; D unresolved. The CDR3 covers 13 residues. Deletions cut 7 bases from V and 6 bases from J, with 13 bases between. The germline V gene encodes CDR1 SEHNR and CDR2 FQNEAQ (reference sequence). The CDR3 reads CASNLQSGNEQFF. The CDR3 DNA reads as TGTGCCAGCAACCTACAGTCAGGCAATGAGCAGTTCTTC.

V gene TRBV2 combines with J gene TRBJ2-5, with D unresolved. TRBJ2-7 matches the DNA end more closely, so the J call is doubtful. Germline lookup yields CDR1 SNHLY and CDR2 FYNNEI. The CDR3 runs to 11 residues. The DNA of the CDR3 is TGTGCCAGCAGTGAATCTCTCGAGCAGTACTTC. Protein sequence: CASSESLEQYF.

V usage is TRBV28 and J usage is TRBJ2-2; TRBD2 aligns across 8 bases. Germline V gene sequence: CDR1 MDHEN, CDR2 SYDVKM. The V and J ends lost 3 bases and 6 bases, in that order; junction bases with no gene match: 3. This CDR3 has 14 amino acids. The CDR3 is CASSLSGRAGELFF. The CDR3 DNA reads TGTGCCAGCAGTTTGAGCGGGAGAGCCGGGGAGCTGTTTTTT.

This chain connects TRBV2 to TRBJ1-1; D may be TRBD1 (5 bases). The CDR3 totals 12 residues. Germline lookup yields CDR1 SNHLY and CDR2 FYNNEI. V dropped 9 bases and J dropped 0 bases, with 8 bases sitting between them. This CDR3 is CASQGLNTEAFF. The CDR3 region has the DNA TGTGCCAGTCAGGGTCTGAACACTGAAGCTTTCTTT.

V usage is TRBV7-2 and J usage is TRBJ2-7, with 10 bases matching TRBD1. The CDR3 runs 15 residues. The germline gives CDR1 SGHTA, CDR2 FQGNSA. Losses at the gene ends were 5 bases for V and 2 bases for J; bases not matched to a gene: 6. The CDR3 sequence: CASSAAGTGAYEQYF. The CDR3 bases are TGTGCCAGCAGCGCCGCCGGGACAGGGGCCTACGAGCAGTACTTC.

As regards this clone: The missing conserved phenylalanine or tryptophan at the end of this CDR3 makes a read error likely. This rearrangement joins TRBV7-2 to TRBJ1-2, with 8 positions matching TRBD1. The CDR3 length is 13 residues. Per the germline V gene, CDR1 is SGHTA and CDR2 is FQGNSA. Trimming took 1 base from V and 8 from J; bases not matched to a gene: 3. CDR3 region: CASSLEPGGGYTL. The CDR3 region has the DNA TGTGCCAGCAGCTTAGAACCAGGGGGCGGCTACACCCTC.

The chain is built from TRBV4-3 and TRBJ2-3; 9 bases align to TRBD2. Germline values: CDR1 LGHNA, CDR2 YSLEER. J lost 4 bases, V lost 1 base, and 9 bases had no gene match. This CDR3 is 17 amino acids long. The CDR3: CASSQGAAGGSPDTQYF. The DNA of the CDR3 is TGCGCCAGCAGCCAAGGCGCGGCGGGGGGGAGCCCAGATACGCAGTATTTT.

The rearrangement links TRBV7-2 to TRBJ1-3, with unresolved D. Deletions cut 5 bases from V and 3 bases from J, with 14 bases between. Germline loops: CDR1 SGHTA, CDR2 FQGNSA. This CDR3 comprises 15 residues. CDR3 loop: CASSPYSQIGNTIYF. CDR3 nucleotides: TGTGCCAGCAGCCCCTACTCACAGATTGGAAACACCATATATTTT.

This sequence joins TRBV6-1 and TRBJ2-2, with TRBD1 identical over 11 bases. V lost 2 bases, J lost 6 bases, and 5 bases stayed unmatched. The CDR3 consists of 16 residues. Germline V CDR1 and CDR2: MNHNS, SASEGT. The CDR3: CASSETRTGGPGELFF. CDR3 sequence (DNA): TGTGCCAGCAGTGAAACTAGGACAGGGGGCCCCGGGGAGCTGTTTTTT.

The CDR3 DNA sequence: TGTGCCAGCAGCTCCAGGAACCCAGATACGCAGTATTTT. Translation gives CASSSRNPDTQYF. The rearrangement joins TRBV7-2 to TRBJ2-3; D is uncertain. The CDR3 has 13 residues. V lost 4 bases and J 4 bases, leaving 9 bases between the germline ends. Germline CDR1 SGHTA, CDR2 FQGNSA.

The V gene is TRBV29-1, the J gene TRBJ2-2; tentatively, D is TRBD1 (6 bases). V gave up 4 bases and J gave up 4 bases, with 13 bases separating them. The CDR3 has 14 residues. Germline loops: CDR1 SQVTM, CDR2 ANQGSEA. The chain's CDR3 is CSVGAGDGTGELFF. CDR3 nucleotides: TGCAGCGTTGGGGCAGGGGACGGCACCGGGGAGCTGTTTTTT.

The sample holds one count of this clone. This chain links TRBV5-1 with TRBJ1-5; possibly TRBD1 for D (6 bases). This CDR3 comprises 17 residues. Germline CDR1 and CDR2: SGHRS and YFSETQ. Trimming removed 4 bases from V and 4 bases from J, with 21 bases in between. CDR3 loop: CASSPGWGQGRNQPQHF. CDR3 DNA: TGCGCCAGCAGCCCCGGGTGGGGGCAGGGCAGGAATCAGCCCCAGCATTTT.

This chain connects TRBV7-2 to TRBJ2-5; D not certain. Trimming took off 6 bases at V and 7 bases at J, with 9 bases between the two ends. The germline gives CDR1 SGHTA, CDR2 FQGNSA. The CDR3 length is 11 residues. CDR3 in amino acids: CASSSRVTQYF. The CDR3 region has the DNA TGTGCCAGCAGTTCACGAGTGACCCAGTACTTC.

The chain has TRBV7-9 and TRBJ2-7, with 10 bases that match TRBD2. The J segment lost 6 bases and the V segment lost 4 bases, leaving 9 bases of the junction unmatched. Per the germline V gene, CDR1 is SEHNR and CDR2 is FQNEAQ (reference sequence). This CDR3 has 15 amino acids. The CDR3 DNA reads as TGTGCCAGCAGCTCGAGCGGGAGGGCACGGACCGAGCAGTACTTC. Its protein product is CASSSSGRARTEQYF. The full variable domain, in which reference TRBV7-9 and TRBJ2-7 provide the parts outside the CDR3, is DTGVSQNPRHKITKRGQNVTFRCDPISEHNRLYWYRQTLGQGPEFLTYFQNEAQLEKSRLLSDRFSAERPKGSFSTLEIQRTEQGDSAMYLCASSSSGRARTEQYFGPGTRLTVT.

This clone showed up just once. This sequence joins TRBV30 and TRBJ2-7; TRBD2 aligns across 7 bases. CDR1 and CDR2 from the germline V gene are GTSNPN and SVGIG (reference sequence). Germline trimming cut 5 bases from V and 2 bases from J; bases unmatched to any gene: 6. This CDR3 region has 13 residues. CDR3 amino acids: CAWQTSVPYEQYF. CDR3 nucleotide sequence: TGTGCCTGGCAAACTAGCGTCCCCTACGAGCAGTACTTC.

V usage is TRBV18 and J usage is TRBJ2-1; D is unresolved. V was cut by 8 bases and J by 1 base, with 12 bases left in between. Germline assignment: CDR1 KGHSH and CDR2 LQKENI. This CDR3 region has 14 residues. CDR3 loop: CASGPSISYNEQFF. The CDR3 DNA reads TGTGCCAGCGGCCCCTCGATATCCTACAATGAGCAGTTCTTC.

The chain is built from TRBV7-6 and TRBJ1-5; possible D gene TRBD1, 5 bases. Germline-derived CDR1 and CDR2 are SGHVS and FNYEAQ. The CDR3 covers 16 residues. The V end was cut by 0 bases, the J end by 1 base, with 10 bases between. The CDR3 sequence is CASSLAAGRSNQPQHF. The CDR3 DNA follows: TGTGCCAGCAGCTTAGCGGCAGGGAGGAGCAATCAGCCCCAGCATTTT.

The chain uses TRBV6-1 and TRBJ2-5, with a weak D call TRBD1 (6 bases). This CDR3 contains 15 residues. The ends were cut back, 6 bases at V and 5 bases at J, with 19 bases in the middle. Germline-derived CDR1 and CDR2 are MNHNS and SASEGT. This chain's CDR3 is CASRPAGTHGETQYF. The DNA for the CDR3 is TGTGCCAGCAGACCCGCCGGGACACATGGGGAGACCCAGTACTTC.

The chain has TRBV2 and TRBJ1-2; possibly TRBD1 for D (6 bases). Trimming pared 2 bases from V and 6 bases from J, leaving 13 bases between. Germline V CDR1 and CDR2: SNHLY, FYNNEI. CDR3 size: 14 residues. The CDR3 here is CASSERGATNGYTF. CDR3 sequence (DNA): TGTGCCAGCAGTGAACGGGGGGCGACGAATGGCTACACCTTC.